This T cell receptor beta chain was observed in a study of cytomegalovirus exposure and HLA in healthy donors. Germline-derived CDR1 and CDR2 are ENHRY and SYGVKD. J lost 3 bases, V lost 2 bases, and 11 bases had no gene match. This CDR3 has 19 amino acids. A multiplex PCR was run with 60 Vbeta primers and 13 Jbeta primers. Clones were read by immunoSEQ multiplex PCR, and TCRdb kept only the in-frame ones, dropping some. The repertoire holds around 150,000 clones, with 80% as singletons. The sequence derives from a man aged 25-45 years in good health and CMV-seronegative. Sequenced material: PBMCs. This sequence joins TRBV10-3 and TRBJ2-2; TRBD2 aligns across 11 bases. Here the CDR3 DNA reads TGTGCCATCAGTGAGCCGACACGGGGACTAGCGGTATACACCGGGGAGCTGTTTTTT. Encoded protein: CAISEPTRGLAVYTGELFF.